The rows below give T cell receptor beta chains drawn from one sample of a study of blood T cells in healthy people across ages. TCRdb used MiXCR to reprocess the 5' RACE reads, holding one entry per CDR3 protein. This sample yields around 1.1 million distinct CDR3 sequences, of which 35% to 40% are seen a single time; roughly 14% belongs to the top ten. Sequencing was performed on blood. The receptors come from a man between 18 and 29 years old in good health. Both conserved end residues are part of each CDR3. Fields, in order: V gene, J gene, D gene, clone size, CDR3 protein, CDR3 DNA. D genes are given only for firm matches. Clone sizes are given selectively: once, few, many, or a class where the clone is expanded.

TRBV29-1,TRBJ1-4,-,few,CSVVEAGKLFF,TGCAGCGTTGTCGAGGCCGGAAAACTGTTTTTT
TRBV5-1,TRBJ1-1,-,-,CASSLVGSQNTEAFF,TGCGCCAGCAGCTTGGTGGGCAGCCAGAACACTGAAGCTTTCTTT
TRBV28,TRBJ2-1,-,-,CASSLPTGRQFF,TGTGCCAGCTCACTTCCTACGGGCAGACAGTTCTTC
TRBV20-1,TRBJ2-3,TRBD2,few,CSARAAAGHTDTQYF,TGCAGTGCTAGAGCCGCAGCGGGGCACACAGATACGCAGTATTTT
TRBV27,TRBJ2-5,-,-,CASSLRREGTQYF,TGTGCCAGCAGTTTACGCAGGGAAGGGACCCAGTACTTC
TRBV4-2,TRBJ2-3,-,-,CASSQWTAPGTDTQYF,TGTGCCAGCAGCCAATGGACCGCCCCTGGGACAGATACGCAGTATTTT
TRBV7-7,TRBJ2-5,-,-,CASSQTGGGETQYF,TGTGCTAGCAGCCAAACCGGCGGCGGGGAGACCCAGTACTTC
TRBV20-1,TRBJ1-2,TRBD1,once,CSALSQGARGYTF,TGCAGTGCTCTGAGCCAGGGGGCGAGAGGCTACACCTTC
TRBV24-1,TRBJ2-3,-,-,CATSDLGRGRSTDTQYF,TGTGCCACCAGTGATTTAGGAAGGGGCAGAAGCACAGATACGCAGTATTTT
TRBV5-1,TRBJ2-1,-,-,CASSSTFNEQFF,TGCGCCAGCAGCTCGACCTTTAATGAGCAGTTCTTC
TRBV5-6,TRBJ1-2,TRBD1,few,CASSPPGTGDGYTF,TGTGCCAGCAGCCCTCCCGGGACAGGGGATGGCTACACCTTC
TRBV12-5,TRBJ2-1,TRBD2,-,CASGLDPPLAGSYNEQFF,TGTGCTAGTGGTTTGGACCCCCCTCTAGCGGGGAGCTACAATGAGCAGTTCTTC
TRBV6-5,TRBJ1-1,-,-,CASSYSRPPTGTEAFF,TGTGCCAGCAGTTACTCCCGCCCTCCAACGGGGACTGAAGCTTTCTTT
TRBV6-2/TRBV6-3,TRBJ1-1,-,-,CASSWDTNLNTEAFF,TGTGCCAGCAGTTGGGACACAAACTTGAACACTGAAGCTTTCTTT
TRBV9,TRBJ2-1,-,-,CAGSPRVSSYNEQFF,TGTGCCGGCAGCCCCCGTGTAAGCTCCTACAATGAGCAGTTCTTC
TRBV12-3/TRBV12-4,TRBJ1-6,TRBD1,-,CASSMGQSLNSPPHF,TGTGCCAGCAGCATGGGACAGAGCCTGAATTCACCCCCCCACTTT
TRBV20-1,TRBJ1-1,-,-,CSAAGAIEAFF,TGCAGTGCTGCTGGGGCAATTGAAGCTTTCTTT